This T cell receptor beta chain was profiled in a study of OX40 agonist ivuxolimab in advanced cancers. V dropped 10 bases and J dropped 8; count of bases not matched to a gene: 14. The CDR3 contains 15 residues. Germline CDR1 ENHRY, CDR2 SYGVKD. Sequenced by immunoSEQ multiplex PCR; TCRdb stores in-frame clones only, minus some. The table records fewer than 25,000 clones, approximately 89% of them present only once. This sequence originates from an adult with an advanced solid tumor such as melanoma, head and neck, liver or kidney cancer. Here the sequenced sample was CD4+ or CD8+ T cells sorted from blood, taken in a trial of the OX40 agonist ivuxolimab. This sequence joins TRBV10-3 and TRBJ2-1; TRBD1 agrees at 10 bases. In DNA, the CDR3 is TGTGCCACCATAACCCCGGGACAGGGGAGGGATGAGCAGTTCTTC. Translated, it gives CATITPGQGRDEQFF.